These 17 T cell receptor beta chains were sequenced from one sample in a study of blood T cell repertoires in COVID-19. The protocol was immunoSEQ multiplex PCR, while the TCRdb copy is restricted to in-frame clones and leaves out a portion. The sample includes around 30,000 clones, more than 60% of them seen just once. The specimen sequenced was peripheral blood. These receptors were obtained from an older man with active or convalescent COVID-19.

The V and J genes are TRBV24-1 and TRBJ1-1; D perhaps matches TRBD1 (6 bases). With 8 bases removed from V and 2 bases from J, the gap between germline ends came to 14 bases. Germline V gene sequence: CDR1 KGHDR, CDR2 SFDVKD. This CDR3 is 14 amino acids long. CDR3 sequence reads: CATTGTGGNTEAFF. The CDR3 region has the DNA TGTGCCACCACCGGGACGGGGGGCAACACTGAAGCTTTCTTT.

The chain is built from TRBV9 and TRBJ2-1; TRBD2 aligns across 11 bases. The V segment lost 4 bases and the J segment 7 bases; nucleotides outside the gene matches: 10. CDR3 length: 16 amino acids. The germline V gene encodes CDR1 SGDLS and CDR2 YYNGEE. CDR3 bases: TGTGCCAGCAGCATCCTCACTAGCGGGAGTCCGAATGAGCAGTTCTTC. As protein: CASSILTSGSPNEQFF. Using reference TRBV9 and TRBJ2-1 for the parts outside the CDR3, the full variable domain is DSGVTQTPKHLITATGQRVTLRCSPRSGDLSVYWYQQSLDQGLQFLIQYYNGEERAKGNILERFSAQQFPDLHSELNLSSLELGDSALYFCASSILTSGSPNEQFFGPGTRLTVL.

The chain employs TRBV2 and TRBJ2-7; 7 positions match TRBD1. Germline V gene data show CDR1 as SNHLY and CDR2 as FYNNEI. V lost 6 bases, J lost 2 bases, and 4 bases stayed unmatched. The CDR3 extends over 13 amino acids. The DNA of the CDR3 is TGTGCCAGCAGGACCCAGGGGGCCTACGAGCAGTACTTC. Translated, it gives CASRTQGAYEQYF. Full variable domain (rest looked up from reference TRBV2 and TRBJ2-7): EPEVTQTPSHQVTQMGQEVILRCVPISNHLYFYWYRQILGQKVEFLVSFYNNEISEKSEIFDDQFSVERPDGSNFTLKIRSTKLEDSAMYFCASRTQGAYEQYFGPGTRLTVT.

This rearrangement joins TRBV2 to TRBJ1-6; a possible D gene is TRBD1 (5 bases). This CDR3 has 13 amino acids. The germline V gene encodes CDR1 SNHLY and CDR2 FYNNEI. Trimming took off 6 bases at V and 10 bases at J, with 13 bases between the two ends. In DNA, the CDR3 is TGTGCCAGCAGGGACCGGGACTTGTCACCCCTCCACTTT. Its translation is CASRDRDLSPLHF.

This CDR3 reads CASSLRRGSYNSPLHF. The CDR3 bases are TGCGCCAGCAGCTTGCGTCGGGGTTCCTATAATTCACCCCTCCACTTT. The chain recombines TRBV5-1 with TRBJ1-6; unclear D gene. Trimming took off 1 base at V and 1 base at J, with 9 bases between the two ends. This CDR3 comprises 16 residues. Germline loops: CDR1 SGHRS, CDR2 YFSETQ.

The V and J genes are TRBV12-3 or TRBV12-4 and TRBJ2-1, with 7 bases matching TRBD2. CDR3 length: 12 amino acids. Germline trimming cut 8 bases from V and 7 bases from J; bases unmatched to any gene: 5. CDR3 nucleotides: TGTGCCAGCTCCCGCGGGAGAAATGAGCAGTTCTTC. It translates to CASSRGRNEQFF.

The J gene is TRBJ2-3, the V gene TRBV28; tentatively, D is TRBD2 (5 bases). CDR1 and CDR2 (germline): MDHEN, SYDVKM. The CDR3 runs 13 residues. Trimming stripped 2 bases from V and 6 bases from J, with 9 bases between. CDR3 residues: CASSLIRRDTQYF. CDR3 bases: TGTGCCAGCAGTTTAATTCGGAGGGATACGCAGTATTTT.

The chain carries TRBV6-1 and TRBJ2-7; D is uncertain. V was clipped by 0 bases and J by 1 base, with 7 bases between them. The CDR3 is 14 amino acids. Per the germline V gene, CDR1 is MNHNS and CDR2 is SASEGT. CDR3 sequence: CASSEASLSYEQYF. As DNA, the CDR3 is TGTGCCAGCAGTGAAGCGAGTCTATCCTACGAGCAGTACTTC.

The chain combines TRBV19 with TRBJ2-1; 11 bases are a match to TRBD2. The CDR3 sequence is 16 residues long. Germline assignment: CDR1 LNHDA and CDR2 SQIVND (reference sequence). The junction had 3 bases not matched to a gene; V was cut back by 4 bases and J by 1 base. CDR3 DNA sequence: TGTGCCAGTAGTAACCTAGCGGGAGGTTCCTACAATGAGCAGTTCTTC. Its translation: CASSNLAGGSYNEQFF.

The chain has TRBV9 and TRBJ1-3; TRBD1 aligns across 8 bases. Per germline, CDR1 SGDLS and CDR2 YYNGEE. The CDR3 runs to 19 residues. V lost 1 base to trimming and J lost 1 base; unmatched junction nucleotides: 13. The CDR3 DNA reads TGTGCCAGCAGCGTATTGGACAGGGTCCCTCTAAATTCTGGAAACACCATATATTTT. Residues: CASSVLDRVPLNSGNTIYF.

The CDR3 is CASSDRQGPGELFF. Written as DNA, the CDR3 is TGCGCCAGCAGCGACAGACAGGGGCCCGGGGAGCTGTTTTTT. J is TRBJ2-2 and V is TRBV5-1; 8 nucleotides align to TRBD1. J gave up 6 bases and V 4 bases, and 5 bases lay outside the gene matches. Germline CDR1 reads SGHRS; CDR2 reads YFSETQ. The CDR3 is 14 residues long.

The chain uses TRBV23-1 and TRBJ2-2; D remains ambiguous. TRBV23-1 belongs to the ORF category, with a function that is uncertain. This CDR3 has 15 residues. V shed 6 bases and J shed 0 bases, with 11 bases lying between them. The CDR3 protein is CASSLRSSNTGELFF. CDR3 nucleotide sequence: TGCGCCAGCAGCCTTCGGTCCTCGAACACCGGGGAGCTGTTTTTT.

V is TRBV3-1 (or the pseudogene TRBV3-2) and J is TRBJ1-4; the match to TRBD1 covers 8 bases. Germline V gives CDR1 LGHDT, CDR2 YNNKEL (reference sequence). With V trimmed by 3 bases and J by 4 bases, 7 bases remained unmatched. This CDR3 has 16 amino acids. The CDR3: CASSQAGQGNNEKLFF. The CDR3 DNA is TGTGCCAGCAGCCAGGCAGGACAGGGTAATAATGAAAAACTGTTTTTT.

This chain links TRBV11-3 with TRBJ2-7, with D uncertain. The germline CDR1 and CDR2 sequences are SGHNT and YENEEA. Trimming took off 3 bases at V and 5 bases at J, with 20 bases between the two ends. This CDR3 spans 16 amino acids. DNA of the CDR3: TGTGCCAGCAGCTTTCGGGTAACACAAAACAAAGACGAGCAGTACTTC. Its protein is CASSFRVTQNKDEQYF.

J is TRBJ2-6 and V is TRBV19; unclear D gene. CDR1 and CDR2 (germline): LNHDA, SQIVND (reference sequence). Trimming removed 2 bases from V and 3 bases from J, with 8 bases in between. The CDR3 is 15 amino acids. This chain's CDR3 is CASSIFGLGANVLTF. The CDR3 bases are TGTGCCAGTAGTATATTTGGGCTTGGGGCCAACGTCCTGACTTTC.

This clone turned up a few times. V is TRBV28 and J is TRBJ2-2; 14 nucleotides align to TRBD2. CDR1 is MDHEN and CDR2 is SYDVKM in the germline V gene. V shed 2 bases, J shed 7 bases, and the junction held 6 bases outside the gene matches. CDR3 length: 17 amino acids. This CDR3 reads CASSLRTSGRTGGELFF. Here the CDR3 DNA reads TGTGCCAGCAGTTTACGGACTAGCGGGAGGACCGGCGGGGAGCTGTTTTTT.

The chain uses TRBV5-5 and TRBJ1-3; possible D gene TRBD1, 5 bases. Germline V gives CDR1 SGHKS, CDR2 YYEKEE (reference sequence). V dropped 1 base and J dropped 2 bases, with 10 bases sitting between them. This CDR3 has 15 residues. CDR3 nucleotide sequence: TGTGCCAGCAGCTTGCGGGGGGAGGCTGGAAACACCATATATTTT. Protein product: CASSLRGEAGNTIYF.